This TCR beta chain was identified in a study of blood T cell repertoires in COVID-19. This clone occurred a few times. The CDR3 loop spans 15 amino acids. CDR1 and CDR2 from the germline V gene are SGHTA and FQGNSA. J was trimmed by 2 bases and V by 2 bases; bases with no gene match: 3. The protocol was immunoSEQ multiplex PCR, while the TCRdb copy is restricted to in-frame clones and leaves out a portion. The sample carries over 250,000 clones, roughly 86% recorded once. Sequenced input: PBMCs or T cells enriched from blood (not recorded which). The clonotype comes from a young woman who had recovered from COVID-19. The chain recombines TRBV7-2 with TRBJ2-3; TRBD1 matches 8 bases. The DNA of the CDR3 is TGTGCCAGCAGCTTAACGACAGGGGCCACAGATACGCAGTATTTT. Amino acids: CASSLTTGATDTQYF.